The 21 T cell receptor beta chains below all came from one sample that was sequenced in a study of OX40 agonist ivuxolimab in advanced cancers. The assay was immunoSEQ multiplex PCR, and TCRdb's table has in-frame clones only and misses some. Of approximately 94,000 clones in the sample, roughly 90% were seen once. The sample in question was CD4+ or CD8+ T cells sorted from blood, obtained in a trial of the OX40 agonist ivuxolimab. The source of these receptors is an adult with an advanced solid tumor such as melanoma, head and neck, liver or kidney cancer.

CDR3 in amino acids: CASSLRAVNSGNTIYF. The CDR3 bases are TGTGCCAGCAGCTTAAGGGCGGTGAACTCTGGAAACACCATATATTTT. This chain links TRBV13 with TRBJ1-3, with D unresolved. Deletions cut 2 bases from V and 0 bases from J, with 11 bases between. CDR1 is PRHDT, CDR2 FYEKMQ, per germline (reference sequence). The CDR3 length is 16 residues. Combining the CDR3 with reference TRBV13 and TRBJ1-3 gives the whole variable domain AAGVIQSPRHLIKEKRETATLKCYPIPRHDTVYWYQQGPGQDPQFLISFYEKMQSDKGSIPDRFSAQQFSDYHSELNMSSLELGDSALYFCASSLRAVNSGNTIYFGEGSWLTVV.

The chain is built from TRBV6-6 and TRBJ2-7; possibly TRBD2 for D (6 bases). Trimming took 0 bases from V and 2 from J, leaving 11 bases between them. CDR3 length equals 15 residues. Germline V lookup: CDR1 MNHNY, CDR2 SVGAGI (reference sequence). The CDR3, as DNA: TGTGCCAGCAGTTACTCCGGAGGGGTAGCCTACGAGCAGTACTTC. Residues: CASSYSGGVAYEQYF.

The J gene is TRBJ2-1, the V gene TRBV6-6; D remains unclear. The CDR3 loop spans 14 amino acids. Trimming pared 2 bases from V and 0 bases from J, leaving 5 bases between. Looked up from germline, CDR1 is MNHNY and CDR2 is SVGAGI (reference sequence). CDR3 coding DNA: TGTGCCAGCAGTTACATGCGCTCCTACAATGAGCAGTTCTTC. Its protein is CASSYMRSYNEQFF.

CDR3: CASSYSYYNEQFF. CDR3 bases: TGTGCCAGCAGTTACTCATATTACAATGAGCAGTTCTTC. V gene TRBV6-5 combines with J gene TRBJ2-1; no reliable D call. CDR1 MNHEY and CDR2 SVGAGI come from the germline V gene. Deletions cut 0 bases from V and 4 bases from J, with 4 bases between. CDR3 length: 13 residues.

The chain employs TRBV27 and TRBJ2-7; 8 positions agree with TRBD1. The J segment lost 5 bases and the V segment lost 3 bases, leaving 3 bases of the junction unmatched. This CDR3 spans 13 amino acids. Germline CDR1 MNHEY, CDR2 SMNVEV (reference sequence). DNA for the CDR3: TGTGCCAGCAGTTTCCAGGGGGCGGACGAGCAGTACTTC. Translating gives CASSFQGADEQYF.

This clone was recorded only once. The CDR3 loop is CASRETGRGTGELFF. The CDR3 DNA follows: TGTGCCAGCAGGGAGACAGGGAGGGGCACCGGGGAGCTGTTTTTT. This rearrangement joins TRBV2 to TRBJ2-2; TRBD1 or TRBD2 may be the D gene (7 bases each). Trimming removed 6 bases from V and 4 bases from J, with 15 bases in between. The CDR3 covers 15 residues. Looked up from germline, CDR1 is SNHLY and CDR2 is FYNNEI. Drawing the rest from reference TRBV2 and TRBJ2-2, the complete variable domain is EPEVTQTPSHQVTQMGQEVILRCVPISNHLYFYWYRQILGQKVEFLVSFYNNEISEKSEIFDDQFSVERPDGSNFTLKIRSTKLEDSAMYFCASRETGRGTGELFFGEGSRLTVL.

In this sample, this clone turned up once. This rearrangement joins TRBV6-6 to TRBJ1-5; D remains ambiguous. V shed 2 bases and J shed 7 bases, with 15 bases lying between them. This CDR3 has 15 residues. Germline V CDR1 and CDR2: MNHNY, SVGAGI (reference sequence). In DNA form, the CDR3 reads TGTGCCAGCAGTTACGCTGACCCCATCGGGCAGCCCCAGCATTTT. Amino acid sequence: CASSYADPIGQPQHF.

This chain uses TRBV2 with TRBJ2-2; D is uncertain. This CDR3 has 11 residues. Germline V gene lookup returns CDR1 SNHLY and CDR2 FYNNEI. V was cut by 2 bases and J by 7 bases, with 2 bases left in between. Here the CDR3 reads CASSESGELFF. In DNA form, the CDR3 reads TGTGCCAGCAGTGAAAGCGGGGAGCTGTTTTTT.

This clone was recorded only once. V gene TRBV5-1 combines with J gene TRBJ2-1, with D unresolved. The CDR3 is 16 amino acids. The germline V gene has CDR1 SGHRS and CDR2 YFSETQ. Trimming cost V 0 bases and J 1 base, with 11 bases left between them. The CDR3 DNA reads as TGCGCCAGCAGCTTGGACGCAGGTAGTTCCTACAATGAGCAGTTCTTC. It yields the protein CASSLDAGSSYNEQFF.

The J gene is TRBJ2-7, the V gene TRBV7-9, with 9 bases aligning to TRBD2. J was trimmed by 1 base and V by 3 bases; bases with no gene match: 4. Germline CDR1 is SEHNR and CDR2 is FQNEAQ (reference sequence). CDR3 length: 15 residues. CDR3 bases: TGTGCCAGCAGCTTTAGCGGGAGCGAATCCTACGAGCAGTACTTC. The encoded protein is CASSFSGSESYEQYF. Full variable domain (outside the CDR3, taken from reference TRBV7-9 and TRBJ2-7): DTGVSQNPRHKITKRGQNVTFRCDPISEHNRLYWYRQTLGQGPEFLTYFQNEAQLEKSRLLSDRFSAERPKGSFSTLEIQRTEQGDSAMYLCASSFSGSESYEQYFGPGTRLTVT.

In DNA form, the CDR3 reads TGTGCCAGCAGTGATTTGGGGGGCAGAGATACGCAGTATTTT. The encoded protein is CASSDLGGRDTQYF. The J gene is TRBJ2-3, the V gene TRBV25-1; D tentatively reads TRBD1 or TRBD2 (6 bases each). CDR1 is MGHDK, CDR2 SYGVNS, per germline. The CDR3 totals 14 residues. V lost 3 bases and J 5 bases, leaving 12 bases between the germline ends.

This clone has a single count. This rearrangement joins TRBV18 to TRBJ1-2; D is unclear. The V end was cut by 5 bases, the J end by 1 base, with 11 bases between. Germline V gives CDR1 KGHSH, CDR2 LQKENI. The CDR3 has 14 residues. The CDR3 protein is CASSSLVDNYGYTF. The CDR3 DNA reads TGTGCCAGCTCATCCCTAGTTGATAACTATGGCTACACCTTC.

The rearrangement links TRBV28 to TRBJ2-7, with TRBD2 identical over 7 bases. The V gene end was trimmed by 3 bases and the J gene end by 3 bases; junction bases not matched to a gene: 5. The CDR3 runs 14 residues. Germline CDR1 MDHEN, CDR2 SYDVKM. DNA of the CDR3: TGTGCCAGCAGTTTTGGGGGGGGGAACTACGAGCAGTACTTC. As protein: CASSFGGGNYEQYF.

The chain carries TRBV19 and TRBJ2-7; TRBD1 matches at 10 bases. Germline-derived CDR1 and CDR2 are LNHDA and SQIVND (reference sequence). There are 15 residues in the CDR3. The trim removed 4 bases at V and 2 bases at J, leaving 5 bases unmatched. CDR3 DNA sequence: TGTGCCAGTAGTAGCGGGACAGGGGCCACCTACGAGCAGTACTTC. Translation: CASSSGTGATYEQYF.

The chain carries TRBV6-1 and TRBJ2-7; TRBD1 aligns across 8 bases. Losses at the gene ends were 1 base for V and 5 bases for J; bases not matched to a gene: 4. This CDR3 has 14 residues. Germline V lookup: CDR1 MNHNS, CDR2 SASEGT. The chain's CDR3 is CASSEGRGHNEQYF. Here the CDR3 DNA reads TGTGCCAGCAGTGAAGGCAGGGGGCACAACGAGCAGTACTTC.

This clone appeared once. V gene TRBV9 combines with J gene TRBJ1-5, with D unclear. The germline V gene has CDR1 SGDLS and CDR2 YYNGEE. The CDR3 has 14 amino acids. V was cut by 0 bases and J by 7 bases, with 11 bases left in between. This chain's CDR3 is CASSVDWGGQPQHF. The CDR3, as DNA: TGTGCCAGCAGCGTAGATTGGGGTGGCCAGCCCCAGCATTTT.

This clone was seen once. The chain links TRBV2 to TRBJ1-4; D call uncertain. The CDR3 loop spans 15 amino acids. Deletions cut 3 bases from V and 7 bases from J, with 15 bases between. Per germline, CDR1 SNHLY and CDR2 FYNNEI. The CDR3 loop reads CASSDPGYGGEKLFF. The CDR3 coding sequence is TGTGCCAGCAGTGACCCCGGATACGGAGGTGAAAAACTGTTTTTT.

The chain recombines TRBV19 with TRBJ2-2, with 9 bases matching TRBD1. Germline V gene sequence: CDR1 LNHDA, CDR2 SQIVND (reference sequence). The ends lost 6 bases at V and 6 bases at J; junction bases unmatched: 8. The CDR3 spans 15 residues. For the CDR3, the DNA is TGTGCCAGTAGCGCCGGGACAGGGCCTGCCGGGGAGCTGTTTTTT. Amino acid sequence: CASSAGTGPAGELFF.

V gene TRBV19 combines with J gene TRBJ1-6; no clear D gene. This CDR3 region has 13 residues. Germline V lookup: CDR1 LNHDA, CDR2 SQIVND (reference sequence). V lost 0 bases and J 8 bases, leaving 5 bases between the germline ends. CDR3 residues: CASSIDWDSPLHF. DNA of the CDR3: TGTGCCAGTAGTATAGATTGGGATTCACCCCTCCACTTT.

The genes are TRBV5-4 and TRBJ1-1, with unresolved D. CDR3 size: 13 residues. Trimming pared 10 bases from V and 0 bases from J, leaving 13 bases between. Germline-derived CDR1 and CDR2 are SGHNT and YYREEE (reference sequence). The CDR3 sequence is CAWRSNMNTEAFF. The CDR3 DNA follows: TGTGCCTGGCGGAGTAACATGAACACTGAAGCTTTCTTT.

The CDR3, as DNA: TGTGCCAGCAGCCCACCCAGGGGGTACGGCAATCAGCCCCAGCATTTT. Its translation is CASSPPRGYGNQPQHF. The rearrangement links TRBV5-8 to TRBJ1-5; the match to TRBD1 covers 7 bases. The CDR3 totals 16 residues. The ends lost 4 bases at V and 2 bases at J; junction bases unmatched: 9. The germline V gene has CDR1 SGHTS and CDR2 YDEGEE.